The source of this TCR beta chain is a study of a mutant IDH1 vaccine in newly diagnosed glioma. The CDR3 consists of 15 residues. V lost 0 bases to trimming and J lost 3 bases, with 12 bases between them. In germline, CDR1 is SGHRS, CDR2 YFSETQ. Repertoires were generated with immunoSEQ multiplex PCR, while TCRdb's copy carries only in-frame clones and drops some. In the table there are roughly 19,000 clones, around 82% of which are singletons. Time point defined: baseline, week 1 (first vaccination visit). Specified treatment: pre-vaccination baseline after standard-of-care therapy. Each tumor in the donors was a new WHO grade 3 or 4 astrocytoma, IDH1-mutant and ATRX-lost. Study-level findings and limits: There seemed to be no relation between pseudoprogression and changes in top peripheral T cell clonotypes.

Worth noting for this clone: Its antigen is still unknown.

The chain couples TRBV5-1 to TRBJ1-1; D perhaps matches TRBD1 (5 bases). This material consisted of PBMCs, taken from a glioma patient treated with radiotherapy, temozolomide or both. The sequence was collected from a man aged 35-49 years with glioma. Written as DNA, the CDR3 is TGCGCCAGCAGCTTGGATCAGGGAGGATACACTGAAGCTTTCTTT. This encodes CASSLDQGGYTEAFF.